Presented here are 16 T cell receptor beta chains from one specimen sequenced in a study of T cell responses to AZD1222 COVID-19 vaccine. TCRdb keeps only in-frame clones here, not all; method: immunoSEQ multiplex PCR. Of fewer than 200,000 clones listed, around 90% are singletons. Sequenced material: peripheral blood, taken 28 days after the second AZD1222 dose. These receptors came from an adult who received the AZD1222 COVID-19 vaccine.

This clone has only a few counts. The V call is TRBV6-5, the J call TRBJ2-7, with 11 nucleotides matching TRBD1. This CDR3 is built from 15 residues. Germline assignment: CDR1 MNHEY and CDR2 SVGAGI. With V trimmed by 6 bases and J by 5 bases, 9 bases remained unmatched. The CDR3 protein is CASSRTGGVPDEQYF. Written as DNA, the CDR3 is TGTGCCAGCAGCCGGACAGGGGGCGTCCCAGACGAGCAGTACTTC.

This chain links TRBV18 with TRBJ2-7; 7 positions agree with TRBD2. The CDR3 is 13 residues long. Germline CDR1 is KGHSH and CDR2 is LQKENI. The V segment lost 4 bases and the J segment 4 bases; nucleotides outside the gene matches: 4. The CDR3 DNA sequence: TGTGCCAGCTCACGGGGAGGGTCATACGAGCAGTACTTC. Translation gives CASSRGGSYEQYF. Full variable domain (outside the CDR3, taken from reference TRBV18 and TRBJ2-7): NAGVMQNPRHLVRRRGQEARLRCSPMKGHSHVYWYRQLPEEGLKFMVYLQKENIIDESGMPKERFSAEFPKEGPSILRIQQVVRGDSAAYFCASSRGGSYEQYFGPGTRLTVT.

The chain has TRBV10-3 and TRBJ1-6; tentative D call: TRBD1 (5 bases). V lost 3 bases and J 8 bases, leaving 14 bases between the germline ends. Looked up from germline, CDR1 is ENHRY and CDR2 is SYGVKD. The CDR3 extends over 15 amino acids. The CDR3 region has the DNA TGTGCCATCAGTGAACAGGCCGGGGGGGATTCACCCCTCCACTTT. This encodes CAISEQAGGDSPLHF.

The CDR3 loop reads CAISDGDNPRGNQPQHF. For the CDR3, the DNA is TGTGCCATCAGCGATGGGGACAACCCACGGGGAAATCAGCCCCAGCATTTT. The rearrangement links TRBV10-3 to TRBJ1-5; perhaps TRBD1 as D (6 bases). Germline V gives CDR1 ENHRY, CDR2 SYGVKD. The V and J ends lost 6 bases and 4 bases respectively, with 22 bases between them. The CDR3 totals 17 residues.

V gene TRBV7-8 combines with J gene TRBJ1-1, with D hard to call. The ends were cut back, 3 bases at V and 0 bases at J, with 8 bases in the middle. Germline values: CDR1 SGHVS, CDR2 FQNEAQ. The CDR3 contains 14 residues. The CDR3 region has the DNA TGTGCCAGCAGCTTTTCAGATATGAACACTGAAGCTTTCTTT. Translation gives CASSFSDMNTEAFF.

The chain employs TRBV6-2 or TRBV6-3 and TRBJ2-3; 11 nucleotides align to TRBD2. This CDR3 spans 15 amino acids. Germline V gene data show CDR1 as MNHEY and CDR2 as SVGEGT. Losses at the gene ends were 4 bases for V and 6 bases for J; bases not matched to a gene: 6. DNA for the CDR3: TGTGCCAGCAGTTCGCTAGCGGGGGGATATGATACGCAGTATTTT. It is translated as CASSSLAGGYDTQYF.

This chain uses TRBV20-1 with TRBJ2-1; D remains ambiguous. The CDR3 has 13 amino acids. V lost 3 bases to trimming and J lost 0 bases, with 6 bases between them. Germline CDR1 and CDR2: DFQATT and SNEGSKA (reference sequence). CDR3 residues: CSASVVSYNEQFF. The CDR3 DNA sequence: TGCAGTGCTAGTGTAGTCTCCTACAATGAGCAGTTCTTC.

The rearrangement uses TRBV6-6 and TRBJ2-2, with D tentatively TRBD1 (6 bases). CDR3 size: 14 residues. The germline V gene has CDR1 MNHNY and CDR2 SVGAGI (reference sequence). V was clipped by 8 bases and J by 0 bases, with 10 bases between them. The CDR3 DNA sequence: TGTGCCAGCCTTGGGGGCGCGAACACCGGGGAGCTGTTTTTT. Translating it yields CASLGGANTGELFF.

The chain joins TRBV5-6 to TRBJ1-2; 10 bases fit TRBD1. Germline CDR1 reads SGHDT; CDR2 reads YYEEEE. This CDR3 comprises 14 residues. V trimming: 4 bases; J trimming: 2 bases; junction bases outside the gene matches: 2. The CDR3 nucleotides read TGTGCCAGCAGCCAGGACAGGGGGAACTATGGCTACACCTTC. Protein: CASSQDRGNYGYTF. The variable domain in full, with the rest retrieved from reference TRBV5-6 and TRBJ1-2, is DAGVTQSPTHLIKTRGQQVTLRCSPKSGHDTVSWYQQALGQGPQFIFQYYEEEERQRGNFPDRFSGHQFPNYSSELNVNALLLGDSALYLCASSQDRGNYGYTFGSGTRLTVV.

The chain uses TRBV10-2 and TRBJ2-7, with TRBD2 identical over 9 bases. Germline CDR1 reads WSHSY; CDR2 reads SAAADI. This CDR3 contains 16 residues. The V segment lost 6 bases and the J segment 4 bases; nucleotides outside the gene matches: 13. The CDR3 reads CASRGLESGGRYEQYF. For the CDR3, the DNA is TGCGCCAGCAGGGGGCTCGAAAGCGGGGGGAGGTACGAGCAGTACTTC.

V gene TRBV18 combines with J gene TRBJ2-7; tentatively, D is TRBD1 or TRBD2 (5 bases each). This CDR3 region has 12 residues. Trimming pared 3 bases from V and 4 bases from J, leaving 7 bases between. CDR1 and CDR2 (germline): KGHSH, LQKENI. CDR3 sequence: CASSPRGYEQYF. CDR3 DNA sequence: TGTGCCAGCTCACCGAGGGGATACGAGCAGTACTTC. The variable domain in full, with the rest retrieved from reference TRBV18 and TRBJ2-7, is NAGVMQNPRHLVRRRGQEARLRCSPMKGHSHVYWYRQLPEEGLKFMVYLQKENIIDESGMPKERFSAEFPKEGPSILRIQQVVRGDSAAYFCASSPRGYEQYFGPGTRLTVT.

V usage is TRBV18 and J usage is TRBJ2-7; 9 bases are a match to TRBD2. The CDR3 has 17 residues. The V gene end was trimmed by 2 bases and the J gene end by 1 base; junction bases not matched to a gene: 9. Germline lookup yields CDR1 KGHSH and CDR2 LQKENI. In nucleotides, the CDR3 is TGTGCCAGCTCACCAAGATCGAGCGGGGGGTTTTCCTACGAGCAGTACTTC. It encodes CASSPRSSGGFSYEQYF.

The chain is built from TRBV3-1 (or the pseudogene TRBV3-2) and TRBJ1-2; unclear D gene. The V end was cut by 3 bases, the J end by 1 base, with 12 bases between. The CDR3 spans 15 residues. CDR1 LGHDT and CDR2 YNNKEL come from the germline V gene (reference sequence). The CDR3, as DNA: TGTGCCAGCAGCCACCAAGAATTCGGTAACTATGGCTACACCTTC. Translating it yields CASSHQEFGNYGYTF.

The CDR3, as DNA: TGTGCCAGCAGTATGGACAAGAAAGCTTTCTTT. It specifies CASSMDKKAFF. The chain is built from TRBV6-5 and TRBJ1-1, with D perhaps TRBD1 (5 bases). Germline V gene lookup returns CDR1 MNHEY and CDR2 SVGAGI. This CDR3 is built from 11 residues. V was cut by 5 bases and J by 9 bases, with 10 bases left in between.

The chain has TRBV4-1 and TRBJ2-1; 8 nucleotides align to TRBD2. V was pared by 1 base and J by 2 bases, with 7 bases of the junction left unmatched. CDR1 and CDR2 from the germline V gene are MGHRA and YSYEKL. This CDR3 spans 17 amino acids. The DNA of the CDR3 is TGCGCCAGCAGCCAAGTAGATATGGGACTAGCCTACAATGAGCAGTTCTTC. Translated: CASSQVDMGLAYNEQFF.

The chain joins TRBV27 to TRBJ1-6; 9 nucleotides line up with TRBD1. V was pared by 7 bases and J by 0 bases, with 4 bases of the junction left unmatched. The CDR3 covers 16 residues. Germline V gene lookup returns CDR1 MNHEY and CDR2 SMNVEV (reference sequence). The DNA of the CDR3 is TGTGCCAGCACTGGGACAGGGTTCTCCTATAATTCACCCCTCCACTTT. This sequence encodes CASTGTGFSYNSPLHF.